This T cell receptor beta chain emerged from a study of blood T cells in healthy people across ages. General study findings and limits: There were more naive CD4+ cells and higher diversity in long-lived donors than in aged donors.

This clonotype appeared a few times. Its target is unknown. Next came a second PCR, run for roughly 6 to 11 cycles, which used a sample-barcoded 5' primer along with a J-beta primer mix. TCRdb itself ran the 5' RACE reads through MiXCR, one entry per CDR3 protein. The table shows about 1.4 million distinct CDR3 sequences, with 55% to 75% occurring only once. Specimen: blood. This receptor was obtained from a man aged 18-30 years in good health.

The CDR3: CSAILRQELRTDTQYF. In DNA form, the CDR3 reads TGCAGTGCTATCCTCCGACAGGAGCTACGCACAGATACGCAGTATTTT. The chain combines TRBV20-1 with TRBJ2-3, with a possible D match to TRBD1 (6 bases). The CDR3 covers 16 residues. Trimming left V 4 bases short and J 1 base short, with 18 bases between. The germline V gene encodes CDR1 DFQATT and CDR2 SNEGSKA (reference sequence).